This TCR beta chain appears in the sequencing data of a study of blood T cell repertoires in COVID-19. Study at large: The origin of the acute and convalescent COVID-19 samples was the United States, Italy and Spain.

Germline V CDR1 and CDR2: MGHDK, SYGVNS. This CDR3 has 13 residues. Trimming took off 8 bases at V and 4 bases at J, with 14 bases between the two ends. Data came from immunoSEQ multiplex PCR; TCRdb stores just in-frame clones and leaves some out. This table has around 100,000 clones, approximately 88% appearing once. The receptor was isolated from a human donor in a cohort sampled during active COVID-19. This chain links TRBV25-1 with TRBJ1-1; tentatively, D is TRBD1 (5 bases). The sample comprised peripheral blood. The CDR3 protein is CASGRGGSTEAFF. CDR3 nucleotides: TGTGCCAGCGGAAGGGGAGGGAGCACTGAAGCTTTCTTT.